The clone carrying this T cell receptor beta chain came up many times. Its target is unknown. TCRdb independently ran MiXCR on the PCR reads; one entry per CDR3 protein. Counted here are 90,000 or so distinct CDR3 sequences, over 20% occurring once; the ten biggest clones make up 0.8% to 1.2%. The data belong to a study of molecular identifiers for immune sequencing clone quantification. Overall study findings and caveats: Clones above 20 RNA copies contained over 99% of effector molecules but under 1% of naive ones.

CDR1 and CDR2 from the germline V gene are SGHVS and FNYEAQ. The CDR3 sequence is 14 residues long. V lost 5 bases, J lost 4 bases, and 5 bases stayed unmatched. Naive CD8 T cells were FACS-sorted by CD8+CD4-CCR7+CD45RA+ markers. This receptor was taken from a human donor in good health. Some libraries in this study had Jurkat cell RNA spiked in. The chain joins TRBV7-6 to TRBJ2-3; TRBD1 aligns across 8 bases. Sequencing was done on a sample of naive CD8+ T cells from blood, with Jurkat cell RNA spiked in. Subset given: FACS-sorted CD8+CD4-CCR7+CD45RA+ naive T cells. CDR3 sequence (DNA): TGTGCCAGCAGCGCCGGACAGGGCCCAGATACGCAGTATTTT. Protein product: CASSAGQGPDTQYF.